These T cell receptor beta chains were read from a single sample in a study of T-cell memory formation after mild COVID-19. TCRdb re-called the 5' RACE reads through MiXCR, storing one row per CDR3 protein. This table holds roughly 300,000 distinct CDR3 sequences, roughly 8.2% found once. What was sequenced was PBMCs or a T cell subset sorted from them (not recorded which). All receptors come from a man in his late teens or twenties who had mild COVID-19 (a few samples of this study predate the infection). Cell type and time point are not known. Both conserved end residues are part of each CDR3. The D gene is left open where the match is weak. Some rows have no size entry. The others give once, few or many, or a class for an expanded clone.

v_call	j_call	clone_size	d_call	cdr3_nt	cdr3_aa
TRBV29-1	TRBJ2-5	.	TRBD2	TGCAGCGGCGATTTAGGGAGGGAAGAGACCCAGTACTTC	CSGDLGREETQYF
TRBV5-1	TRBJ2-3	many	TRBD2	TGCGCCAGCAGACTAGCGGGAGGAGATACGCAGTATTTT	CASRLAGGDTQYF
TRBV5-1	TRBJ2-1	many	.	TGCGCCAGCAGCCTGGGCGGAGGGGTCTCCTACAATGAGCAGTTCTTC	CASSLGGGVSYNEQFF
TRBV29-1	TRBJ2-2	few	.	TGCAGCGTTTCCGGGGGCCCGAACACCGGGGAGCTGTTTTTT	CSVSGGPNTGELFF
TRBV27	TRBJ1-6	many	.	TGTGCCAGCAGTTTTTGGGGGGGCAGGGCGAGAAATTCACCCCTCCACTTT	CASSFWGGRARNSPLHF
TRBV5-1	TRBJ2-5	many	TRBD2	TGCGCCAGCAGCCCAATGGCTAGCGGGGCCGGAGAGACCCAGTACTTC	CASSPMASGAGETQYF
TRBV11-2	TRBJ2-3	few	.	TGTGCCAGCAGCTCAGAATGGATTACGCAGTATTTT	CASSSEWITQYF
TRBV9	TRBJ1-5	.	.	TGTGCCAGCAGCTCTAGGGTCAAGAGGGGCAATCAGCCCCAGCATTTT	CASSSRVKRGNQPQHF
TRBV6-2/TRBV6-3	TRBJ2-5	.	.	TGTGCCAGCAGCTTTTTAGGCAGGGGAACGGAGACCCAGTACTTC	CASSFLGRGTETQYF
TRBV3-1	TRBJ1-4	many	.	TGTGCCAGCAGCCCCTATCCCCGCAGGGCTAATGAAAAACTGTTTTTT	CASSPYPRRANEKLFF
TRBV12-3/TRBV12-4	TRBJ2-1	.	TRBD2	TGTGCCAGCAGCCCGGTGGGGGGGTTCGACAATGAGCAGTTCTTC	CASSPVGGFDNEQFF
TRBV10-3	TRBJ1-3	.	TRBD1	TGTGCCATCAGTGCAAGGGGGCGAGCCGCTGGAAACACCATATATTTT	CAISARGRAAGNTIYF
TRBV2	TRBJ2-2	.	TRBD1	TGTGCCGGCAAACAGGGGACCAACACCGGGGAGCTGTTTTTT	CAGKQGTNTGELFF
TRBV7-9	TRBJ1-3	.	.	TGTGCCAGCAGCTCCCTCCGGGACTCTGGAAACACCATATATTTT	CASSSLRDSGNTIYF
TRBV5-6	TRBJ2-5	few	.	TGTGCCAGCAGCCGCTCGTGGGTAGGGCGCCAAGAGACCCAGTACTTC	CASSRSWVGRQETQYF
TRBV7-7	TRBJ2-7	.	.	TGTGCCAGCAGCCCCAAGGACAGCTTCTACGAGCAGTACTTC	CASSPKDSFYEQYF